This TCR beta chain derives from a study of cytomegalovirus exposure and HLA in healthy donors. PCR amplification relied on 60 Vbeta primers (plus 13 Jbeta primers). The data were produced by immunoSEQ multiplex PCR, yet TCRdb's version contains in-frame clones alone and is incomplete. Among about 160,000 clones, around 79% were seen once, and the ten largest hold more than 4%. Broader study findings: It was reportedly the case that the classifier diagnosed cytomegalovirus status with high specificity and sensitivity. The availability of immune exposure information extended only to CMV serostatus. It was taken for granted in presence/absence analyses that sequencing depth across donors was roughly uniform. A later analysis, which compared TCR beta chains of equal frequency, found the HLA-associated ones more clonally expanded.

Comments on this clone: Antigen unknown.

The origin of this receptor is a man between 35 and 55 years old in good health and CMV-seronegative. Sequencing was carried out using PBMCs.

CDR3 nucleotides: TGTGCCAGCAAGGGACAGGGCCCCTACCTCCACTTT. Residues: CASKGQGPYLHF. The chain carries TRBV2 and TRBJ1-6, with 9 nucleotides matching TRBD1. CDR1 and CDR2 from the germline V gene are SNHLY and FYNNEI. With 7 bases clipped from V and 15 bases from J, the junction kept 7 bases outside the gene matches. This CDR3 has 12 amino acids.